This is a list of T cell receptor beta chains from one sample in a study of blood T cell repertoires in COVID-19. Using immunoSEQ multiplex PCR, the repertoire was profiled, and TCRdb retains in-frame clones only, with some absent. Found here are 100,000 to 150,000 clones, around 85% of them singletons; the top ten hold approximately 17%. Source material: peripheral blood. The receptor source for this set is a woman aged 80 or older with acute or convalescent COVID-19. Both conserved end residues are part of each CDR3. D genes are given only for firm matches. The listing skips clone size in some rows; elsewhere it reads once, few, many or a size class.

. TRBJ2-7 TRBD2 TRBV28 CASRGGTSGSYEQYF TGTGCCAGCAGGGGGGGGACTAGCGGGTCCTACGAGCAGTACTTC
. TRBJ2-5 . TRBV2 CAVVGRGQETQYF TGTGCCGTTGTGGGCAGGGGACAAGAGACCCAGTACTTC
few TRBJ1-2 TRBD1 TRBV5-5 CASSLTGANYGYTF TGTGCCAGCAGCTTGACAGGGGCTAACTATGGCTACACCTTC
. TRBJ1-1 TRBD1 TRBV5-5 CASSLADRGRTIGAFF TGTGCCAGCAGCTTGGCCGACAGGGGGCGCACCATTGGAGCTTTCTTT
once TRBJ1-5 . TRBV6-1 CASSEVRNQPQHF TGTGCCAGCAGTGAAGTGCGGAATCAGCCCCAGCATTTT
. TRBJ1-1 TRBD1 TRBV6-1 CASSEDRGLAGEAFF TGTGCCAGCAGTGAGGACAGGGGGCTCGCAGGTGAAGCTTTCTTT
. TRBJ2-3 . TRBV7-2 CASSQGLGTDTQYF TGTGCCAGCAGCCAGGGGCTGGGCACAGATACGCAGTATTTT
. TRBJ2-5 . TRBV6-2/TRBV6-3 CASSSSAGWVSRETQYF TGTGCCAGCAGTTCTAGTGCGGGCTGGGTCAGCAGGGAGACCCAGTACTTC
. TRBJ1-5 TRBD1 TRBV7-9 CASSSRQGQPQHF TGTGCCAGCAGCAGTAGACAGGGGCAGCCCCAGCATTTT
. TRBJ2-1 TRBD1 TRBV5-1 CASSPTGQGYNEQFF TGCGCCAGCAGCCCGACAGGGCAGGGTTACAATGAGCAGTTCTTC
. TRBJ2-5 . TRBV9 CASTQGGDQETQYF TGTGCCAGCACGCAGGGGGGCGACCAAGAGACCCAGTACTTC
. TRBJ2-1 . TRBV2 CASSETEGGTGGRGNEQFF TGTGCCAGCAGTGAGACGGAGGGGGGGACTGGCGGGAGAGGGAATGAGCAGTTCTTC
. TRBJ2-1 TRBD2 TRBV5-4 CASSSGAGNSYNEQFF TGTGCCAGCAGCTCCGGAGCGGGGAACTCCTACAATGAGCAGTTCTTC
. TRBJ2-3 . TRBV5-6 CASSLGTGTDTQYF TGTGCCAGCAGCTTGGGGACAGGCACAGATACGCAGTATTTT
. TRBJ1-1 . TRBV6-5 CASSPRRGGEAFF TGTGCCAGCAGTCCCCGACGTGGGGGGGAAGCTTTCTTT
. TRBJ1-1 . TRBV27 CASSRDIMNTEAFF TGTGCCAGCAGCCGGGACATCATGAACACTGAAGCTTTCTTT
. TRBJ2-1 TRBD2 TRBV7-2 CASSFWGGRFDEQFF TGTGCCAGCAGCTTCTGGGGCGGGAGATTTGATGAGCAGTTCTTC
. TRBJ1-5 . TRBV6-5 CASSYSRASNQPQHF TGTGCCAGCAGTTACTCGAGGGCGAGCAATCAGCCCCAGCATTTT
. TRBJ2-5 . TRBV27 CASSFFGGINQETQYF TGTGCCAGCAGTTTTTTCGGAGGAATAAACCAAGAGACCCAGTACTTC
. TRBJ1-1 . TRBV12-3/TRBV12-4 CASTGQPNTEAFF TGTGCCAGCACCGGACAGCCGAACACTGAAGCTTTCTTT
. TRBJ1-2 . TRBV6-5 CASSSLQGRYGYTF TGTGCCAGCAGTTCTTTACAGGGCCGCTATGGCTACACCTTC
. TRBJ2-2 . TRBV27 CASSLLGANTGELFF TGTGCCAGCAGTTTATTAGGGGCCAACACCGGGGAGCTGTTTTTT
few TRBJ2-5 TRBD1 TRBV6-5 CASSWTGQETQYF TGTGCCAGCAGTTGGACAGGGCAAGAGACCCAGTACTTC
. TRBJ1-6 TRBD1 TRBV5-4 CASSWGPGGRYNSPLHF TGTGCCAGCAGCTGGGGCCCAGGGGGACGGTATAATTCACCCCTCCACTTT
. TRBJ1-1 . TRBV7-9 CASSPRLRDLKRGTEAFF TGTGCCAGCAGCCCCCGTTTAAGGGACTTAAAGAGAGGGACTGAAGCTTTCTTT
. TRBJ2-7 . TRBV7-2 CASSSRLGAGDYEQYF TGTGCCAGCAGCTCCAGGCTGGGGGCGGGGGACTACGAGCAGTACTTC
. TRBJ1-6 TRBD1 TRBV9 CASSAGTGSSPLHF TGTGCCAGCAGCGCGGGGACAGGTAGCTCACCCCTCCACTTT
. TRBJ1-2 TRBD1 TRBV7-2 CASSLGDRGYRPNGYTF TGTGCCAGCAGCTTAGGGGACAGGGGGTATCGGCCCAATGGCTACACCTTC
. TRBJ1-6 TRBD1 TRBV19 CASSLGQGYNSPLHF TGTGCCAGTAGTTTGGGACAGGGGTATAATTCACCCCTCCACTTT
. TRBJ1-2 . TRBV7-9 CASSLEVRGGGYTF TGTGCCAGCAGCTTAGAGGTCCGGGGGGGCGGCTACACCTTC
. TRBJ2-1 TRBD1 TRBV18 CASSRQGNEQFF TGTGCCAGCTCTAGACAGGGCAATGAGCAGTTCTTC
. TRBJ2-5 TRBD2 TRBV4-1 CASSQDGLAGGRQETQYF TGCGCCAGCAGCCAAGATGGACTAGCGGGGGGACGACAAGAGACCCAGTACTTC
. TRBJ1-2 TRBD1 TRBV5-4 CASSSKTGADYGYTF TGTGCCAGCAGCTCCAAGACAGGGGCTGACTATGGCTACACCTTC
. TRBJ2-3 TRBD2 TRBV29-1 CSVGLADTQYF TGCAGCGTAGGACTAGCAGATACGCAGTATTTT
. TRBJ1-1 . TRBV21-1 CASSERGTALPWNTEAFF TGTGCCAGCAGCGAGAGGGGGACCGCACTCCCTTGGAACACTGAAGCTTTCTTT
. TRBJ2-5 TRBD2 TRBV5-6 CASSLGPSGRARETQYF TGTGCCAGCAGCTTGGGACCTAGCGGGAGGGCCAGGGAGACCCAGTACTTC
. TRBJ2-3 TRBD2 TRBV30 CAWRIAGGTDTQYF TGTGCCTGGAGAATAGCGGGGGGAACAGATACGCAGTATTTT
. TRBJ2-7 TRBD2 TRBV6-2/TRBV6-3 CASSEPAGGRYEQYF TGTGCCAGCAGCGAGCCGGCGGGCGGGAGATACGAGCAGTACTTC
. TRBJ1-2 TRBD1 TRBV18 CASSLGQNYGYTF TGTGCCAGCTCGCTGGGACAGAACTATGGCTACACCTTC
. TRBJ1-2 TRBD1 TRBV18 CASSPGGAGGAYGYTF TGTGCCAGCTCACCAGGAGGGGCAGGGGGCGCCTATGGCTACACCTTC
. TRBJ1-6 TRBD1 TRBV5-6 CASSLGRGHAPLHF TGTGCCAGCAGCTTGGGCAGGGGGCATGCACCCCTCCACTTT
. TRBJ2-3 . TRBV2 CASSDQGLGDTQYF TGTGCCAGCAGTGATCAGGGGCTAGGAGATACGCAGTATTTT
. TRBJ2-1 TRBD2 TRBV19 CASHPGLANNEQFF TGTGCCAGCCACCCGGGACTAGCCAACAATGAGCAGTTCTTC
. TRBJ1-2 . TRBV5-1 CASSLDGGGNGYTF TGCGCCAGCAGCTTGGATGGGGGGGGGAATGGCTACACCTTC
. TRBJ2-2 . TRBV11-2 CASSSRRLTGNTGELFF TGTGCCAGCAGCTCAAGGCGTCTGACAGGGAACACCGGGGAGCTGTTTTTT
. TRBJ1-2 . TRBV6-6 CASSRRGGTVDGYTF TGTGCCAGCAGCCGAAGGGGCGGGACCGTAGATGGCTACACCTTC
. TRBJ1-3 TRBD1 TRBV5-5 CASSPGQGASGNTIYF TGTGCCAGCAGCCCTGGACAGGGGGCCTCCGGAAACACCATATATTTT